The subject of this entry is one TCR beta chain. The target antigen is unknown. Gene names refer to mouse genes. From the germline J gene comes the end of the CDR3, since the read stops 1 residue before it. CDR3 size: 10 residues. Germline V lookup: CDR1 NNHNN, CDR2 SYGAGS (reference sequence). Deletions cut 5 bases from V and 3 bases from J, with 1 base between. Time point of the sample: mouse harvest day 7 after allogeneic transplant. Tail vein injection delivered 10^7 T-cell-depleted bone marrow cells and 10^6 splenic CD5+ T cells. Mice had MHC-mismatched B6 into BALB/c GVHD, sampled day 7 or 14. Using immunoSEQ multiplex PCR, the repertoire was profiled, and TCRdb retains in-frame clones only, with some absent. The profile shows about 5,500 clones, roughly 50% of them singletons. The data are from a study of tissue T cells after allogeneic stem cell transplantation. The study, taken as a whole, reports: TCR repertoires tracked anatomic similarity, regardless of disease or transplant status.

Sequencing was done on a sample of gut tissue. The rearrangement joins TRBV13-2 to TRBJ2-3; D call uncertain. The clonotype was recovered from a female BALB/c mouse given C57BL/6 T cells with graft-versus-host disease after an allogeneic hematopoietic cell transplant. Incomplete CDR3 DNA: TGTGCCAGCGGGGCAGAAACGCTGTAT. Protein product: CASGAETLY. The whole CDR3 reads CASGAETLYF.